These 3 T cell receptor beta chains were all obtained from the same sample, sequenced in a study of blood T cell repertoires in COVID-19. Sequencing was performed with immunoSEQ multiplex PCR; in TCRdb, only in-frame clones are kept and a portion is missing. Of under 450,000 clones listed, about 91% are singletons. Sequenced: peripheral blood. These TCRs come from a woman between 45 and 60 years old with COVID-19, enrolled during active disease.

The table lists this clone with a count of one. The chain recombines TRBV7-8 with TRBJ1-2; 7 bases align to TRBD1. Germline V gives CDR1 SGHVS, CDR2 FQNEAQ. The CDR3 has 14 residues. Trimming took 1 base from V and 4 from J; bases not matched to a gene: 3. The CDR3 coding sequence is TGTGCCAGCAGCTTAGTCGGGACAGTCTATGGCTACACCTTC. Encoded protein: CASSLVGTVYGYTF.

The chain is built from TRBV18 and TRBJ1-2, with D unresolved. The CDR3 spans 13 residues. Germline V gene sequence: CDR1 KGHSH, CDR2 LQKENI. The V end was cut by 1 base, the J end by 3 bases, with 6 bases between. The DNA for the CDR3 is TGTGCCAGCTCACCACAGGGAGACTATGGCTACACCTTC. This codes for CASSPQGDYGYTF.

The CDR3 bases are TGTGCCAGCCAGAGGGACAGGGGAGGAAAACTGTTTTTT. It encodes CASQRDRGGKLFF. This chain uses TRBV5-6 with TRBJ1-4; 10 bases map to TRBD1. Trimming cost V 7 bases and J 10 bases; bases outside gene matches: 7. In germline, CDR1 is SGHDT, CDR2 YYEEEE. The CDR3 sequence is 13 residues long.